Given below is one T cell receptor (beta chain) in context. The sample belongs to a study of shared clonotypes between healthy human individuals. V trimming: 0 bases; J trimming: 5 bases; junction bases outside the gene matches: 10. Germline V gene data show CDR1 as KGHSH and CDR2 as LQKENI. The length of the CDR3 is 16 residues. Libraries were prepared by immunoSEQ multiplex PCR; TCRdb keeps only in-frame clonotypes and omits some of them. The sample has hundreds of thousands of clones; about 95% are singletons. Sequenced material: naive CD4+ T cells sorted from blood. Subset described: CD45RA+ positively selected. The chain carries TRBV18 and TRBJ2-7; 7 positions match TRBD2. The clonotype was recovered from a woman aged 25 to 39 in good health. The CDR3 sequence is CASSPPYGREKDEQYF. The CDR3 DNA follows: TGTGCCAGCTCACCACCTTACGGGCGGGAGAAAGACGAGCAGTACTTC. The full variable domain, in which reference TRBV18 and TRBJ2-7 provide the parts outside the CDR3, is NAGVMQNPRHLVRRRGQEARLRCSPMKGHSHVYWYRQLPEEGLKFMVYLQKENIIDESGMPKERFSAEFPKEGPSILRIQQVVRGDSAAYFCASSPPYGREKDEQYFGPGTRLTVT.